The 22 T cell receptor beta chains below come from one sample, sequenced in a study of T cell repertoires in cytomegalovirus infection. From the reads, TCRdb called clonotypes with MiXCR, one entry per CDR3 protein. The sample carries some 800,000 distinct CDR3 sequences, almost 30% recorded once. Their antigens remain unidentified. This specimen was cultured CD8+ T cells from PBMCs, taken from culture after CMV antigen stimulation. Receptors were obtained from a human donor in good health (CMV status not recorded). Some clones in this sample may be carry-over from other donors' samples.

The genes are TRBV6-1 and TRBJ2-1, with 7 bases that match TRBD1. Trimming took 8 bases from V and 9 from J; bases not matched to a gene: 7. Germline V gives CDR1 MNHNS, CDR2 SASEGT. The CDR3 is 12 residues long. The CDR3 reads CASRRGTVEQFF. The CDR3 DNA sequence: TGTGCCAGCCGTAGAGGGACAGTTGAGCAGTTCTTC.

On this clonotype itself: This CDR3 fails to terminate in the conserved phenylalanine or tryptophan, so it likely reflects a read error. The chain recombines TRBV5-4 with TRBJ1-2; 7 bases line up with TRBD1. The CDR3 spans 14 residues. V was pared by 1 base and J by 6 bases, with 6 bases of the junction left unmatched. Germline values: CDR1 SGHNT, CDR2 YYREEE (reference sequence). CDR3 sequence (DNA): TGTGCCAGCAGCTTGCGGGAGACAGGGAATGGCTACACCTAC. It codes for CASSLRETGNGYTY.

This clonotype was counted ten times or more. The chain joins TRBV7-2 to TRBJ2-3; 9 bases map to TRBD2. There are 15 residues in the CDR3. With 3 bases clipped from V and 4 bases from J, the junction kept 5 bases outside the gene matches. The germline V gene encodes CDR1 SGHTA and CDR2 FQGNSA. The CDR3 bases are TGTGCCAGCAGCTTTCTAGCGGGACATCCAGATACGCAGTATTTT. Protein sequence: CASSFLAGHPDTQYF.

Note on this clonotype: One end of the junction is discordant with germline, which a read error may explain. This chain uses TRBV7-8 with TRBJ2-2; the D gene is possibly TRBD2 (6 bases). Germline V gene data show CDR1 as SGHVS and CDR2 as FQNEAQ. This CDR3 comprises 15 residues. CDR3 in amino acids: CANSYPGDGTGELFF. The CDR3 DNA is TGTGCCAACAGCTACCCGGGGGACGGCACCGGGGAGCTGTTTTTT.

This clonotype was recorded a few times. This chain uses TRBV4-1 with TRBJ1-1; D remains unclear. Germline V lookup: CDR1 MGHRA, CDR2 YSYEKL. V was cut by 0 bases and J by 1 base, with 6 bases left in between. The CDR3 length is 14 residues. The CDR3 DNA reads as TGCGCCAGCAGCCAAGAAGACACGAACACTGAAGCTTTCTTT. Translation: CASSQEDTNTEAFF.

CDR3 residues: CASSVVGASPYNEQFF. The CDR3 nucleotides read TGTGCCAGCAGCGTAGTGGGTGCCTCGCCCTACAATGAGCAGTTCTTC. The chain joins TRBV9 to TRBJ2-1; D gene unclear. The germline CDR1 and CDR2 sequences are SGDLS and YYNGEE. V dropped 0 bases and J dropped 2 bases, with 12 bases sitting between them. The length of the CDR3 is 16 residues.

This clonotype appeared a few times. The rearrangement links TRBV7-6 to TRBJ1-1, with D uncertain. Germline-derived CDR1 and CDR2 are SGHVS and FNYEAQ. CDR3 length: 16 amino acids. V gave up 2 bases and J gave up 6 bases, with 19 bases separating them. The CDR3 loop reads CASSLKPTSGSAEAFF. CDR3 nucleotide sequence: TGTGCCAGCAGCTTAAAGCCCACATCGGGGAGCGCTGAAGCTTTCTTT. The full variable domain, its missing parts supplied by reference TRBV7-6 and TRBJ1-1, is GAGVSQSPRYKVTKRGQDVALRCDPISGHVSLYWYRQALGQGPEFLTYFNYEAQQDKSGLPNDRFSAERPEGSISTLTIQRTEQRDSAMYRCASSLKPTSGSAEAFFGQGTRLTVV.

This clonotype was counted only a few times. The chain couples TRBV28 to TRBJ1-5, with D unresolved. The CDR3 contains 16 residues. Germline V gives CDR1 MDHEN, CDR2 SYDVKM. Trimming took 7 bases from V and 0 from J, leaving 16 bases between them. CDR3 sequence: CASNEARLYSNQPQHF. CDR3 coding DNA: TGTGCCAGCAACGAGGCCAGACTTTATAGCAATCAGCCCCAGCATTTT. The entire variable domain, with the rest obtained from reference TRBV28 and TRBJ1-5, is as follows: DVKVTQSSRYLVKRTGEKVFLECVQDMDHENMFWYRQDPGLGLRLIYFSYDVKMKEKGDIPEGYSVSREKKERFSLILESASTNQTSMYLCASNEARLYSNQPQHFGDGTRLSIL.

This clonotype showed up just a few times. The rearrangement uses TRBV7-9 and TRBJ2-7; the match to TRBD2 covers 13 bases. Germline V CDR1 and CDR2: SEHNR, FQNEAQ (reference sequence). The CDR3 is made up of 15 amino acids. The V gene end was trimmed by 5 bases and the J gene end by 3 bases; junction bases not matched to a gene: 4. As DNA, the CDR3 is TGTGCCAGCAGCACGGGACTAGCGGGGAACTACGAGCAGTACTTC. Protein sequence: CASSTGLAGNYEQYF.

This chain uses TRBV10-3 with TRBJ1-2; no reliable D call. Trimming cost V 9 bases and J 2 bases, with 19 bases left between them. The germline gives CDR1 ENHRY, CDR2 SYGVKD. CDR3 length: 15 amino acids. CDR3 amino acids: CAIKDGVSRNYGYTF. The CDR3 DNA is TGTGCCATTAAGGATGGCGTCTCTAGAAACTATGGCTACACCTTC.

In this sample, this clonotype turned up a few times. This chain connects TRBV19 to TRBJ1-2, with a weak D call TRBD1 (6 bases). Trimming cost V 5 bases and J 4 bases, with 11 bases left between them. The germline V gene has CDR1 LNHDA and CDR2 SQIVND (reference sequence). The CDR3 covers 13 residues. The CDR3 nucleotides are TGTGCCAGTAGTGTCGACAGGTCCTATGGCTACACCTTC. It translates to CASSVDRSYGYTF. Full variable domain (remainder filled in from reference TRBV19 and TRBJ1-2): DGGITQSPKYLFRKEGQNVTLSCEQNLNHDAMYWYRQDPGQGLRLIYYSQIVNDFQKGDIAEGYSVSREKKESFPLTVTSAQKNPTAFYLCASSVDRSYGYTFGSGTRLTVV.

This chain joins TRBV2 and TRBJ1-5; D not certain. Trimming removed 6 bases at V and 3 bases at J, with 9 bases between. This CDR3 comprises 13 residues. Germline V gene data show CDR1 as SNHLY and CDR2 as FYNNEI. The CDR3: CASRGPNNQPQHF. DNA for the CDR3: TGTGCCAGCAGGGGTCCCAACAATCAGCCCCAGCATTTT.

V and J are TRBV27 and TRBJ2-5; 9 bases fit TRBD1. This CDR3 is built from 15 residues. Germline-derived CDR1 and CDR2 are MNHEY and SMNVEV (reference sequence). The J segment lost 5 bases and the V segment lost 5 bases, leaving 9 bases of the junction unmatched. DNA for the CDR3: TGTGCCAGCAGTCGCCGGGACAGGGTGGGGGAGACCCAGTACTTC. Translated: CASSRRDRVGETQYF.

The table lists this clonotype with a few counts. V usage is TRBV28 and J usage is TRBJ2-7; 10 nucleotides align to TRBD1. V lost 5 bases and J lost 2; bases outside the gene matches: 12. Germline V gene data show CDR1 as MDHEN and CDR2 as SYDVKM. The CDR3 extends over 17 amino acids. The CDR3 sequence is CASSPNRDRGLPYEQYV. The CDR3 nucleotides are TGTGCCAGCAGTCCGAACCGGGACAGGGGCCTTCCCTACGAGCAGTACGTC.

The chain recombines TRBV19 with TRBJ1-2; D gene unclear. The CDR3 covers 11 residues. The germline V and J ends were trimmed by 5 bases and 5 bases, with 6 bases remaining between them. From germline, CDR1 is LNHDA and CDR2 SQIVND (reference sequence). For the CDR3, the DNA is TGTGCCAGTAGTTCAGAGTATGGCTACACCTTC. As protein: CASSSEYGYTF.

This clonotype was detected only a few times. The chain recombines TRBV28 with TRBJ1-2; D is possibly TRBD1 (6 bases). V was pared by 5 bases and J by 10 bases, with 14 bases between. This CDR3 is built from 12 residues. CDR1 MDHEN and CDR2 SYDVKM come from the germline V gene. The CDR3 spells CASSHQDSIYTF. The DNA for the CDR3 is TGTGCCAGCAGTCATCAGGACAGCATCTACACCTTC.

This chain links TRBV4-2 with TRBJ2-5; 9 bases map to TRBD1. This CDR3 contains 16 residues. Germline loops: CDR1 LGHNA, CDR2 YNFKEQ. V shed 0 bases and J 5 bases; nucleotides not matched to a gene: 7. The CDR3 loop is CASSQDTGGFSETQYF. DNA for the CDR3: TGTGCCAGCAGCCAAGATACAGGGGGCTTTTCGGAGACCCAGTACTTC.

This clonotype was counted between two and nine times. V gene TRBV24-1 combines with J gene TRBJ2-1, with D perhaps matching TRBD2 (5 bases). CDR3 size: 11 residues. Trimming shortened V by 8 bases and J by 8 bases, and 9 bases separated the two germline ends. Per germline, CDR1 KGHDR and CDR2 SFDVKD. The CDR3 here is CATNSGDEQFF. CDR3 coding DNA: TGTGCCACCAACTCCGGGGATGAGCAGTTCTTC.

This rearrangement joins TRBV5-6 to TRBJ2-3; weak D call: TRBD2 (7 bases). CDR3 length: 16 amino acids. Germline V gives CDR1 SGHDT, CDR2 YYEEEE. The V gene lost 3 bases and the J gene lost 4 bases, with 18 bases spanning the gap. For the CDR3, the DNA is TGTGCCAGCAGCTCCACAGAGGGGGGGAAGGCAGATACGCAGTATTTT. It yields the protein CASSSTEGGKADTQYF. Full variable domain (remainder filled in from reference TRBV5-6 and TRBJ2-3): DAGVTQSPTHLIKTRGQQVTLRCSPKSGHDTVSWYQQALGQGPQFIFQYYEEEERQRGNFPDRFSGHQFPNYSSELNVNALLLGDSALYLCASSSTEGGKADTQYFGPGTRLTVL.

This chain connects TRBV7-2 to TRBJ1-3; TRBD1 matches 7 bases. J was trimmed by 3 bases and V by 1 base; bases with no gene match: 6. Germline assignment: CDR1 SGHTA and CDR2 FQGNSA. The CDR3 is made up of 16 amino acids. CDR3 residues: CASSLGGTAYGNTIYF. The CDR3 nucleotides read TGTGCCAGCAGCTTAGGTGGGACAGCCTATGGAAACACCATATATTTT.

This clonotype has just a few counts. CDR3 nucleotide sequence: TGTGCCAGCAGTCGAACCGTTGTAGGCCAGGACTCCTACGAGCAGTACGTC. Translated, it gives CASSRTVVGQDSYEQYV. The V gene is TRBV28, the J gene TRBJ2-7; D is unresolved. In germline, CDR1 is MDHEN, CDR2 SYDVKM. CDR3 length: 17 amino acids. V lost 5 bases and J 0 bases, leaving 20 bases between the germline ends.

For this clonotype: Being one base from a much bigger clone, this may be a read error. V gene TRBV7-9 combines with J gene TRBJ2-3, with 7 bases lining up with TRBD1. After removal of 5 bases from V and 6 bases from J, the junction contained 11 bases not matched to a gene. CDR1 is SEHNR and CDR2 is FQNEAQ in the germline V gene (reference sequence). The CDR3 consists of 15 residues. The CDR3 region has the DNA TGTGCCAGCAGCCTGGGACAGTGGGCGCATGATACGCAGTATTTT. This translates into CASSLGQWAHDTQYF.